This T cell receptor beta chain was recorded in a study of memory CD4+ T cells and cytomegalovirus serostatus. TCRdb keeps only in-frame clones here, not all; method: immunoSEQ multiplex PCR. The sample consists of around 25,000 clones, about 75% of them appearing once. Germline CDR1 reads SGHNT; CDR2 reads YYREEE (reference sequence). This CDR3 has 12 residues. V was cut by 2 bases and J by 6 bases, with 5 bases left in between. Single viable CD3+CD4+CD8-CD45RO+ cells were sorted as the memory CD4+ T cells. The specimen was memory CD4+ T cells from blood. This TCR was recovered from an adult in good health and CMV-seronegative. The chain is built from TRBV5-4 and TRBJ2-2; no clear D gene. DNA of the CDR3: TGTGCCAGCAGCTTTGACGCCGGGGAGCTGTTTTTT. Protein: CASSFDAGELFF. The full variable domain, completed using reference TRBV5-4 and TRBJ2-2, is ETGVTQSPTHLIKTRGQQVTLRCSSQSGHNTVSWYQQALGQGPQFIFQYYREEENGRGNFPPRFSGLQFPNYSSELNVNALELDDSALYLCASSFDAGELFFGEGSRLTVL.